This T cell receptor (beta chain) was sequenced in a study of breast tumors, draining lymph nodes, adjacent tissues. Findings and caveats of the study: Luminal-like breast cancer showed significantly greater tumor-nontumor repertoire similarity than basal-like breast cancer did.

MiXCR, applied by TCRdb to the multiplex PCR reads, yields one record per CDR3 protein. This repertoire shows about 110,000 distinct CDR3 sequences, about 29% found once; its top ten account for about 6%. Regarding this clonotype: Its antigen is currently unknown.

There are 13 residues in the CDR3. V gave up 9 bases and J gave up 2 bases; unmatched junction bases: 7. The germline gives CDR1 SNHLY, CDR2 FYNNEI. Samples came from axillary lymph nodes draining the breast cancer. The source is a female donor with breast cancer. Some clones in this sample may be carry-over from other donors' samples. The genes are TRBV2 and TRBJ2-7; TRBD1 agrees at 7 bases. Sequencing used axillary lymph node tissue. The CDR3 nucleotides read TGTGCCAGACCGGGACAGTACGCCTACGAGCAGTACTTC. It translates to CARPGQYAYEQYF.